One sample yielded the 27 T cell receptor beta chains listed below, sequenced in a study of blood T cell repertoires in COVID-19. Data came from immunoSEQ multiplex PCR; TCRdb stores just in-frame clones and leaves some out. The sample carries about 320,000 clones, 85% recorded once. Sequencing was carried out using PBMCs or T cells enriched from blood (not recorded which). Receptors were obtained from a woman aged 25-40 years who had been exposed to COVID-19.

The gene calls are TRBV28 and TRBJ1-2; no firm D call. The CDR3 has 12 amino acids. CDR1 MDHEN and CDR2 SYDVKM come from the germline V gene. V lost 1 base to trimming and J lost 9 bases, with 9 bases between them. CDR3 amino acids: CASSLLGKSYTF. CDR3 bases: TGTGCCAGCAGTTTATTGGGCAAAAGCTACACCTTC.

The genes are TRBV5-6 and TRBJ1-2; TRBD1 agrees at 8 bases. This CDR3 spans 15 amino acids. V was clipped by 1 base and J by 1 base; unmatched bases: 3. Looked up from germline, CDR1 is SGHDT and CDR2 is YYEEEE. The CDR3 DNA reads TGTGCCAGCAGCTTGCTGGACAGGGATAACTATGGCTACACCTTC. This sequence encodes CASSLLDRDNYGYTF.

CDR3 region: CASSSRTGVYGYTF. As DNA, the CDR3 is TGTGCCAGCAGCTCACGGACAGGGGTCTATGGCTACACCTTC. This rearrangement joins TRBV5-5 to TRBJ1-2, with 9 bases that match TRBD1. The CDR3 contains 14 residues. The germline gives CDR1 SGHKS, CDR2 YYEKEE (reference sequence). Trimming removed 3 bases from V and 4 bases from J; junction bases left unmatched: 4.

The CDR3 DNA reads TGTGCCAGCAGCTTAGTTCCAGGGGGTCCTCACGAGCAGTACTTC. It codes for CASSLVPGGPHEQYF. V usage is TRBV7-2 and J usage is TRBJ2-7; the match to TRBD1 covers 7 bases. The V segment lost 1 base and the J segment 5 bases; nucleotides outside the gene matches: 8. From germline, CDR1 is SGHTA and CDR2 FQGNSA. The CDR3 runs 15 residues.

V and J are TRBV4-1 and TRBJ2-3, with 11 positions matching TRBD2. CDR1 and CDR2 from the germline V gene are MGHRA and YSYEKL. This CDR3 region has 14 residues. V gave up 4 bases and J gave up 4 bases; unmatched junction bases: 1. The CDR3 nucleotides are TGCGCCAGCAGCCCTAGCGGGGGGCCAGATACGCAGTATTTT. This codes for CASSPSGGPDTQYF.

This clone appeared a single time. The rearrangement uses TRBV5-6 and TRBJ2-7, with D tentatively TRBD2 (6 bases). From germline, CDR1 is SGHDT and CDR2 YYEEEE. The CDR3 runs to 14 residues. The germline V and J ends were trimmed by 6 bases and 3 bases, with 16 bases remaining between them. This chain's CDR3 is CASTFGWGDYEQYF. The CDR3 DNA sequence: TGTGCCAGCACCTTCGGCTGGGGGGACTACGAGCAGTACTTC.

V and J are TRBV18 and TRBJ2-3; D not certain. The length of the CDR3 is 14 residues. Germline V gene data show CDR1 as KGHSH and CDR2 as LQKENI. V was shortened by 1 base and J by 1 base, with 6 bases between the two germline ends. This CDR3 is CASSPLLGTDTQYF. The CDR3 bases are TGTGCCAGCTCACCACTACTGGGCACAGATACGCAGTATTTT. The variable domain in full, completed from reference TRBV18 and TRBJ2-3, reads NAGVMQNPRHLVRRRGQEARLRCSPMKGHSHVYWYRQLPEEGLKFMVYLQKENIIDESGMPKERFSAEFPKEGPSILRIQQVVRGDSAAYFCASSPLLGTDTQYFGPGTRLTVL.

The chain has TRBV3-1 (or the pseudogene TRBV3-2) and TRBJ2-3; 7 positions agree with TRBD2. From germline, CDR1 is LGHDT and CDR2 YNNKEL (reference sequence). The CDR3 runs to 17 residues. V was clipped by 5 bases and J by 0 bases; unmatched bases: 11. In nucleotides, the CDR3 is TGTGCCAGCAGCTCCCGACTGAGCGGGGTTAGCACAGATACGCAGTATTTT. Translation: CASSSRLSGVSTDTQYF.

This clone came up a few times. The same CDR3 can be traced to other DNA sequences in this sample. The V and J genes are TRBV2 and TRBJ1-3; a possible D gene is TRBD1 (5 bases). Germline-derived CDR1 and CDR2 are SNHLY and FYNNEI. V gave up 8 bases and J gave up 5 bases, with 10 bases separating them. This CDR3 has 12 amino acids. The CDR3 coding sequence is TGTGCCAGCGGGCAGGGTAGAAACACCATATATTTT. Protein product: CASGQGRNTIYF.

The J gene is TRBJ1-5, the V gene TRBV6-5, with D uncertain. In germline, CDR1 is MNHEY, CDR2 SVGAGI. Trimming shortened V by 5 bases and J by 6 bases, and 11 bases separated the two germline ends. This CDR3 comprises 13 residues. CDR3 sequence: CASSPKGGQPQHF. The DNA for the CDR3 is TGTGCCAGCAGTCCCAAGGGAGGTCAGCCCCAGCATTTT.

DNA for the CDR3: TGTGCCAGCAGCTCAAACCCAGGGACTAACTATGGCTACACCTTC. Protein product: CASSSNPGTNYGYTF. The chain couples TRBV7-9 to TRBJ1-2; maybe TRBD1 (5 bases). CDR1 is SEHNR and CDR2 is FQNEAQ in the germline V gene (reference sequence). The length of the CDR3 is 15 residues. Trimming stripped 4 bases from V and 0 bases from J, with 12 bases between.

This clone was recorded only once. The gene calls are TRBV6-1 and TRBJ2-5; D remains ambiguous. This CDR3 comprises 13 residues. The V and J ends lost 2 bases and 3 bases respectively, with 7 bases between them. Per the germline V gene, CDR1 is MNHNS and CDR2 is SASEGT. The CDR3: CASSEYREETQYF. The CDR3 DNA is TGTGCCAGCAGTGAATACAGAGAAGAGACCCAGTACTTC.

The V gene is TRBV11-2, the J gene TRBJ2-7; a possible D gene is TRBD2 (5 bases). From germline, CDR1 is SGHAT and CDR2 FQNNGV. V was pared by 5 bases and J by 4 bases, with 9 bases between. The CDR3 runs to 12 residues. The CDR3 region is CASSPSGYEQYF. The CDR3 DNA reads TGTGCCAGCAGCCCATCGGGGTACGAGCAGTACTTC.

The chain joins TRBV15 to TRBJ1-6; perhaps TRBD1 as D (5 bases). The CDR3 has 15 amino acids. Germline assignment: CDR1 LNHNV and CDR2 YYDKDF (reference sequence). Trimming pared 5 bases from V and 7 bases from J, leaving 15 bases between. The CDR3 nucleotides read TGTGCCACCAGCCCAATCGGGGGTGGGAATTCACCCCTCCACTTT. Protein: CATSPIGGGNSPLHF. Complete variable domain (other parts from reference TRBV15 and TRBJ1-6): DAMVIQNPRYQVTQFGKPVTLSCSQTLNHNVMYWYQQKSSQAPKLLFHYYDKDFNNEADTPDNFQSRRPNTSFCFLDIRSPGLGDTAMYLCATSPIGGGNSPLHFGNGTRLTVT.

The V and J genes are TRBV21-1 and TRBJ2-1; the D call of TRBD1 is as the table states it, not checked on the DNA. TRBV21-1 is a listed pseudogene. The CDR3 covers 17 residues. CDR3 in DNA: TGTGCCAGCAGCATTATCTTGGGGCATTTTTTATATAATGAGCAGTTCTTC. It specifies CASSIILGHFLYNEQFF.

This chain links TRBV12-3 or TRBV12-4 with TRBJ1-1; no definite D call. CDR3 length: 13 amino acids. V lost 6 bases and J lost 0, with 8 bases in between. The CDR3 protein is CASSPQLNTEAFF. Here the CDR3 DNA reads TGTGCCAGCAGCCCACAGCTGAACACTGAAGCTTTCTTT.

This clone was seen just once. V is TRBV3-1 (or the pseudogene TRBV3-2) and J is TRBJ2-1, with 7 positions matching TRBD1. Germline assignment: CDR1 LGHDT and CDR2 YNNKEL (reference sequence). V gave up 0 bases and J gave up 2 bases; unmatched junction bases: 4. The CDR3 spans 16 residues. This CDR3 reads CASSQDRGGPYNEQFF. In DNA, the CDR3 is TGTGCCAGCAGCCAAGATCGAGGGGGCCCCTACAATGAGCAGTTCTTC.

J is TRBJ2-2 and V is TRBV4-3; 15 bases are a match to TRBD2. The CDR3 is 16 amino acids. Germline assignment: CDR1 LGHNA and CDR2 YSLEER. Trimming took 8 bases from V and 7 from J; bases not matched to a gene: 8. The CDR3 spells CASGPGLAGGHGELFF. The CDR3, as DNA: TGCGCCAGCGGCCCCGGACTAGCGGGGGGGCACGGGGAGCTGTTTTTT.

This clone has a single count. The gene calls are TRBV5-6 and TRBJ2-7, with a tentative D call TRBD1 (6 bases). CDR1 is SGHDT and CDR2 is YYEEEE in the germline V gene. The V gene lost 5 bases and the J gene lost 1 base, with 13 bases spanning the gap. The CDR3 loop spans 14 amino acids. The CDR3 sequence is CASRRQEESYEQYF. DNA for the CDR3: TGTGCCAGCAGGCGACAGGAAGAGTCCTACGAGCAGTACTTC.

The J gene is TRBJ1-6, the V gene TRBV28, with 7 bases identical to TRBD1. With 8 bases clipped from V and 5 bases from J, the junction kept 12 bases outside the gene matches. Germline CDR1 is MDHEN and CDR2 is SYDVKM. This CDR3 contains 16 residues. CDR3 in amino acids: CASSLALGTDNSPLHF. The CDR3 region has the DNA TGTGCCAGCTCACTTGCCCTCGGGACAGATAATTCACCCCTCCACTTT. Looking up the rest from reference TRBV28 and TRBJ1-6 gives the full variable domain: DVKVTQSSRYLVKRTGEKVFLECVQDMDHENMFWYRQDPGLGLRLIYFSYDVKMKEKGDIPEGYSVSREKKERFSLILESASTNQTSMYLCASSLALGTDNSPLHFGNGTRLTVT.

The gene calls are TRBV28 and TRBJ1-5; possible D gene TRBD1, 6 bases. Trimming took off 3 bases at V and 13 bases at J, with 10 bases between the two ends. The CDR3 has 11 amino acids. Germline values: CDR1 MDHEN, CDR2 SYDVKM. The CDR3 sequence is CASSFRGLQHF. CDR3 coding DNA: TGTGCCAGCAGTTTCAGGGGCCTACAGCATTTT.

The CDR3 nucleotides are TGTGCCACCAGTGTGGGGGGGACAGGAGCCAATCAGCCCCAGCATTTT. As protein: CATSVGGTGANQPQHF. The genes are TRBV24-1 and TRBJ1-5; 8 positions agree with TRBD1. In germline, CDR1 is KGHDR, CDR2 SFDVKD. There are 16 residues in the CDR3. Trimming at V came to 5 bases and at J to 3 bases, leaving 8 bases not matched to a gene.

This clone was detected a few times. The CDR3: CASSQNTGGPNTEAFF. CDR3 sequence (DNA): TGTGCCAGCAGTCAGAACACAGGGGGCCCGAACACTGAAGCTTTCTTT. This chain connects TRBV6-4 to TRBJ1-1; 9 positions match TRBD1. The length of the CDR3 is 16 residues. J was trimmed by 1 base and V by 5 bases; bases with no gene match: 8. CDR1 and CDR2 (germline): MRHNA, SNTAGT.

The chain couples TRBV30 to TRBJ1-2, with TRBD1 matching 8 bases. This CDR3 contains 14 residues. Germline V gene data show CDR1 as GTSNPN and CDR2 as SVGIG (reference sequence). V dropped 1 base and J dropped 8; count of bases not matched to a gene: 9. The CDR3 nucleotides are TGTGCCTGGAGTGGTTCAGGGGGCGCGGGAGGCTACACCTTC. Translated, it gives CAWSGSGGAGGYTF.

This rearrangement joins TRBV28 to TRBJ1-3; D uncertain. The CDR3 covers 14 residues. Germline CDR1 is MDHEN and CDR2 is SYDVKM. V shed 10 bases and J shed 2 bases, with 15 bases lying between them. The chain's CDR3 is CATYHSLPGNTIYF. DNA for the CDR3: TGTGCCACCTACCACAGTCTCCCTGGAAACACCATATATTTT.

This chain connects TRBV28 to TRBJ1-2; tentative D call: TRBD1 (5 bases). CDR1 MDHEN and CDR2 SYDVKM come from the germline V gene. Trimming took off 4 bases at V and 7 bases at J, with 16 bases between the two ends. The CDR3 contains 14 residues. The CDR3 is CASSSSGTYGGYTF. For the CDR3, the DNA is TGTGCCAGCAGTTCCTCCGGGACTTACGGTGGCTACACCTTC.

The chain carries TRBV5-6 and TRBJ2-7; D might be TRBD1 (6 bases). Germline V CDR1 and CDR2: SGHDT, YYEEEE. This CDR3 is built from 14 residues. Trimming cost V 1 base and J 2 bases, with 10 bases left between them. For the CDR3, the DNA is TGTGCCAGCAGCTTGAGGGACAAGGCCTACGAGCAGTACTTC. Encoded protein: CASSLRDKAYEQYF.